The 27 T cell receptor beta chains below all came from one sample that was sequenced in a study of blood T cell repertoires in COVID-19. The method was immunoSEQ multiplex PCR; TCRdb's version includes in-frame clones alone and lacks a portion of them. This table holds about 210,000 clones, 84% found once. The sample taken for sequencing was peripheral blood. The receptors derive from a woman aged 45-65 years with active or convalescent COVID-19.

The rearrangement joins TRBV5-1 to TRBJ2-3; TRBD2 is a possible D gene (6 bases). Germline CDR1 is SGHRS and CDR2 is YFSETQ. V dropped 0 bases and J dropped 5 bases, with 19 bases sitting between them. The CDR3 has 17 residues. The DNA of the CDR3 is TGCGCCAGCAGCTTGGTTCCGTGGGAGGCGAGGGTAGATACGCAGTATTTT. Encoded protein: CASSLVPWEARVDTQYF. Based on the CDR3 plus reference TRBV5-1 and TRBJ2-3, the full variable domain is KAGVTQTPRYLIKTRGQQVTLSCSPISGHRSVSWYQQTPGQGLQFLFEYFSETQRNKGNFPGRFSGRQFSNSRSEMNVSTLELGDSALYLCASSLVPWEARVDTQYFGPGTRLTVL.

The V gene is TRBV4-2, the J gene TRBJ2-3, with 13 bases identical to TRBD2. V lost 0 bases and J lost 4; bases outside the gene matches: 10. This CDR3 region has 19 residues. The germline V gene has CDR1 LGHNA and CDR2 YNFKEQ. This CDR3 is CASSQDRRTSGGGPDTQYF. CDR3 DNA sequence: TGTGCCAGCAGCCAAGATAGAAGGACTAGCGGGGGAGGGCCAGATACGCAGTATTTT.

This sequence joins TRBV24-1 and TRBJ1-1; D possibly corresponds to TRBD1 (5 bases). V lost 6 bases, J lost 7 bases, and 14 bases lay in between. The germline CDR1 and CDR2 sequences are KGHDR and SFDVKD. The CDR3 has 13 amino acids. The CDR3 nucleotides are TGTGCCACCAGTTTAAGGGACGGGGGTGAAGCTTTCTTT. This translates into CATSLRDGGEAFF.

The chain links TRBV4-1 to TRBJ2-5, with TRBD1 identical over 8 bases. The germline gives CDR1 MGHRA, CDR2 YSYEKL. CDR3 length: 15 amino acids. The V gene end was trimmed by 2 bases and the J gene end by 5 bases; junction bases not matched to a gene: 7. The CDR3 sequence: CASSQPSGGAETQYF. CDR3 DNA: TGCGCCAGCAGCCAACCCTCAGGGGGCGCGGAGACCCAGTACTTC.

The chain combines TRBV12-3 or TRBV12-4 with TRBJ1-6; maybe TRBD1 (5 bases). Trimming cost V 7 bases and J 7 bases, with 5 bases left between them. The CDR3 runs 11 residues. The CDR3 here is CASKGNSPLHF. CDR3 DNA sequence: TGTGCCAGCAAGGGGAATTCACCCCTCCACTTT.

A few counts support this clone. In DNA, the CDR3 is TGTGCCAGCAGTTTATTGGGTGATGGGGGCCGTCGCTATGGCTACACCTTC. Amino acids: CASSLLGDGGRRYGYTF. V gene TRBV28 combines with J gene TRBJ1-2, with D tentatively TRBD1 (6 bases). The CDR3 is made up of 17 amino acids. Germline lookup yields CDR1 MDHEN and CDR2 SYDVKM. V lost 1 base to trimming and J lost 4 bases, with 19 bases between them.

This chain connects TRBV5-1 to TRBJ1-1, with D possibly being TRBD1 (6 bases). Per the germline V gene, CDR1 is SGHRS and CDR2 is YFSETQ. This CDR3 region has 14 residues. Trimming removed 3 bases at V and 8 bases at J, with 17 bases between. CDR3 in amino acids: CASSSSPGTSEAFF. The CDR3 region has the DNA TGCGCCAGCAGCTCAAGCCCCGGGACATCGGAAGCTTTCTTT.

The chain recombines TRBV24-1 with TRBJ2-1, with 10 bases identical to TRBD1. Germline lookup yields CDR1 KGHDR and CDR2 SFDVKD. V was clipped by 1 base and J by 4 bases; unmatched bases: 3. The CDR3 runs to 16 residues. In nucleotides, the CDR3 is TGTGCCACCAGTGATTTTGGGACAGGGGATTACAATGAGCAGTTCTTC. It is translated as CATSDFGTGDYNEQFF.

The V and J genes are TRBV18 and TRBJ1-6; D is unresolved. The CDR3 runs to 14 residues. The germline V gene encodes CDR1 KGHSH and CDR2 LQKENI. V lost 3 bases and J 8 bases, leaving 11 bases between the germline ends. CDR3: CASSPITGDSPLHF. The CDR3 DNA follows: TGTGCCAGCTCACCGATAACCGGGGATTCACCCCTCCACTTT.

V gene TRBV6-5 combines with J gene TRBJ2-6; 11 bases are a match to TRBD1. Trimming removed 10 bases from V and 1 base from J; junction bases left unmatched: 3. CDR3 size: 15 residues. Germline CDR1 is MNHEY and CDR2 is SVGAGI. The CDR3 here is CATGTGGSGANVLTF. The CDR3 DNA reads TGTGCCACCGGGACAGGGGGGTCTGGGGCCAACGTCCTGACTTTC.

This chain links TRBV19 with TRBJ1-5; 8 bases map to TRBD1. Germline-derived CDR1 and CDR2 are LNHDA and SQIVND (reference sequence). The V and J ends lost 4 bases and 0 bases, in that order; junction bases with no gene match: 8. The CDR3 covers 17 residues. CDR3 region: CASSTSTGAYSNQPQHF. The CDR3 coding sequence is TGTGCCAGTAGTACCTCGACAGGGGCATATAGCAATCAGCCCCAGCATTTT.

The gene calls are TRBV5-1 and TRBJ2-3; 8 bases match TRBD2. The junction had 3 bases not matched to a gene; V was cut back by 0 bases and J by 0 bases. Germline V CDR1 and CDR2: SGHRS, YFSETQ. This CDR3 is 16 amino acids long. The CDR3 spells CASSLDLAGSTDTQYF. For the CDR3, the DNA is TGCGCCAGCAGCTTGGATCTAGCGGGTAGCACAGATACGCAGTATTTT.

The chain uses TRBV24-1 and TRBJ2-3; 10 nucleotides agree with TRBD1. CDR3 length: 16 amino acids. Germline CDR1 KGHDR, CDR2 SFDVKD. Trimming cost V 3 bases and J 5 bases; bases outside gene matches: 7. This chain's CDR3 is CATSDPTGGGGDTQYF. The CDR3 nucleotides are TGTGCCACCAGTGATCCGACAGGGGGCGGAGGAGATACGCAGTATTTT.

The V and J genes are TRBV7-9 and TRBJ1-2, with D possibly TRBD1 on 5 matching bases. CDR3 size: 17 residues. Germline CDR1 SEHNR, CDR2 FQNEAQ (reference sequence). V lost 1 base to trimming and J lost 6 bases, with 21 bases between them. The CDR3 DNA sequence: TGTGCCAGCAGCTTAGGGGAGGTCTGGCAGGGAGGAAATGGCTACACCTTC. It is translated as CASSLGEVWQGGNGYTF.

The chain is built from TRBV4-1 and TRBJ1-5; D not certain. This CDR3 has 14 residues. Germline CDR1 MGHRA, CDR2 YSYEKL. Trimming took 1 base from V and 3 from J, leaving 7 bases between them. The CDR3 DNA follows: TGCGCCAGCAGCCAAGGGGCAGTCAATCAGCCCCAGCATTTT. It specifies CASSQGAVNQPQHF.

The chain recombines TRBV6-1 with TRBJ1-2, with D possibly being TRBD1 (6 bases). Germline V gene data show CDR1 as MNHNS and CDR2 as SASEGT. With 2 bases removed from V and 4 bases from J, the gap between germline ends came to 8 bases. The CDR3 sequence is 13 residues long. CDR3: CASSETGFYGYTF. The CDR3 coding sequence is TGTGCCAGCAGTGAAACAGGGTTCTATGGCTACACCTTC.

The V and J genes are TRBV10-3 and TRBJ2-7; 7 bases agree with TRBD1. Germline-derived CDR1 and CDR2 are ENHRY and SYGVKD. There are 12 residues in the CDR3. Unmatched junction bases numbered 5, after V lost 6 bases and J lost 6 bases. The DNA for the CDR3 is TGTGCCATCAGCGGACAGGACAGCGAGCAGTACTTC. Translated: CAISGQDSEQYF.

The table lists this clone with a few counts. The rearrangement joins TRBV19 to TRBJ2-7; D is possibly TRBD2 (5 bases). Germline V gene lookup returns CDR1 LNHDA and CDR2 SQIVND (reference sequence). The CDR3 is 13 amino acids. V was cut by 0 bases and J by 7 bases, with 10 bases left in between. The CDR3 protein is CASSIDPTGEQYF. The CDR3 bases are TGTGCCAGTAGTATAGATCCGACGGGGGAGCAGTACTTC.

The rearrangement uses TRBV11-3 and TRBJ2-3; 7 bases match TRBD1. Trimming at V came to 3 bases and at J to 9 bases, leaving 6 bases not matched to a gene. This CDR3 has 13 residues. Germline-derived CDR1 and CDR2 are SGHNT and YENEEA. CDR3 bases: TGTGCCAGCAGCTTTCGACAGGGCTGGACGCAGTATTTT. Its translation: CASSFRQGWTQYF.

This sequence joins TRBV7-9 and TRBJ1-5, with 12 nucleotides matching TRBD1. The germline V gene encodes CDR1 SEHNR and CDR2 FQNEAQ (reference sequence). CDR3 length: 16 amino acids. Trimming at V came to 5 bases and at J to 6 bases, leaving 8 bases not matched to a gene. The CDR3 DNA follows: TGTGCCAGCAGCCCGGGACAGGGGGCAGATGGTCAGCCCCAGCATTTT. Its translation is CASSPGQGADGQPQHF.

This clone has just a few counts. V and J are TRBV2 and TRBJ1-5; TRBD1 agrees at 10 bases. J was trimmed by 7 bases and V by 4 bases; bases with no gene match: 7. The CDR3 runs to 15 residues. Germline V lookup: CDR1 SNHLY, CDR2 FYNNEI. CDR3 DNA sequence: TGTGCCAGCAGTGGGGACAGGGGAGGCGACCAGCCCCAGCATTTT. Translation gives CASSGDRGGDQPQHF.

This chain joins TRBV21-1 and TRBJ1-4. TRBV21-1 is deemed a pseudogene. There are 14 residues in the CDR3. This CDR3 is CASIRDGGDEKLFF. The CDR3 region has the DNA TGTGCCAGCATTAGGGACGGGGGAGACGAAAAACTGTTTTTT.

V gene TRBV5-1 combines with J gene TRBJ2-1; the match to TRBD1 covers 7 bases. CDR1 SGHRS and CDR2 YFSETQ come from the germline V gene. V lost 0 bases and J lost 7; bases outside the gene matches: 10. The CDR3 has 16 amino acids. CDR3 nucleotides: TGCGCCAGCAGCTTGGCTGACAGGGTGATGGGTAATGAGCAGTTCTTC. This gives the protein CASSLADRVMGNEQFF.

The V and J genes are TRBV11-2 and TRBJ1-5, with D unclear. V lost 1 base and J 1 base, leaving 8 bases between the germline ends. The CDR3 is 15 residues long. CDR1 and CDR2 (germline): SGHAT, FQNNGV. CDR3: CASSLGVVSNQPQHF. The CDR3 coding sequence is TGTGCCAGCAGCTTAGGTGTAGTCAGCAATCAGCCCCAGCATTTT. Looking up the rest from reference TRBV11-2 and TRBJ1-5 gives the full variable domain: EAGVAQSPRYKIIEKRQSVAFWCNPISGHATLYWYQQILGQGPKLLIQFQNNGVVDDSQLPKDRFSAERLKGVDSTLKIQPAKLEDSAVYLCASSLGVVSNQPQHFGDGTRLSIL.

This sequence joins TRBV5-1 and TRBJ2-7; TRBD1 might be the D (6 bases). Germline V gene data show CDR1 as SGHRS and CDR2 as YFSETQ. The V end lost 0 bases, the J end lost 2 bases, and 9 bases lay between the germline ends. This CDR3 has 14 amino acids. The CDR3 DNA is TGCGCCAGCAGCTTGGAGGGGGAGCCCTACGAGCAGTACTTC. Amino acids: CASSLEGEPYEQYF.

This clone was observed a few times. The chain couples TRBV6-5 to TRBJ1-1; 7 nucleotides match TRBD1. Germline V gene lookup returns CDR1 MNHEY and CDR2 SVGAGI. Unmatched junction bases numbered 9, after V lost 6 bases and J lost 8 bases. This CDR3 contains 13 residues. CDR3 in amino acids: CASRKTGAVEAFF. CDR3 nucleotide sequence: TGTGCCAGCAGGAAAACAGGGGCCGTAGAAGCTTTCTTT.

The rearrangement links TRBV2 to TRBJ2-1; 13 nucleotides line up with TRBD2. There are 14 residues in the CDR3. Looked up from germline, CDR1 is SNHLY and CDR2 is FYNNEI. J gave up 9 bases and V 7 bases, and 6 bases lay outside the gene matches. For the CDR3, the DNA is TGTGCCAGCACCGGACTAGCGGGGGTGGCTGAGCAGTTCTTC. Encoded protein: CASTGLAGVAEQFF.